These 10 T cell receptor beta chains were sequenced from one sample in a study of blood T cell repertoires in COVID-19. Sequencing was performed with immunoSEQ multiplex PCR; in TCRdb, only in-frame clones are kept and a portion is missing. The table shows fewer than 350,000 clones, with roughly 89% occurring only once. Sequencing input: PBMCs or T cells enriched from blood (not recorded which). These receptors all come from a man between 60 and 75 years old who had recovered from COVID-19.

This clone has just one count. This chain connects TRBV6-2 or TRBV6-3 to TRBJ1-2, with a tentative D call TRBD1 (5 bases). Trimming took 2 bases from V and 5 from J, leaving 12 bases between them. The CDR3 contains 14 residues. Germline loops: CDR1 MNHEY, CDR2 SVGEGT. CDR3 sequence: CASSYPPGRYGYTF. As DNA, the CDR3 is TGTGCCAGCAGTTACCCGCCAGGGAGGTATGGCTACACCTTC.

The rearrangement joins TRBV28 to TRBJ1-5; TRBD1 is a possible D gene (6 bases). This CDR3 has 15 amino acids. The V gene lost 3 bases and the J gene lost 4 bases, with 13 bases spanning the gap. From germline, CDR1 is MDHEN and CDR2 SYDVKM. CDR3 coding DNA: TGTGCCAGCAGTTTTGCAGGGGCGAGTAATCAGCCCCAGCATTTT. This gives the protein CASSFAGASNQPQHF.

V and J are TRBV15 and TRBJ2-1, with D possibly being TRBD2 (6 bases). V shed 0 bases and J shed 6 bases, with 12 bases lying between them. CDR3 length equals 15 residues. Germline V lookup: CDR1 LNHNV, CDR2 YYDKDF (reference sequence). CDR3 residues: CATSRERDSGNEQFF. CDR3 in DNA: TGTGCCACCAGCAGAGAGCGGGACTCAGGCAATGAGCAGTTCTTC.

CDR3 residues: CASSLVTSSGRATDTQYF. CDR3 sequence (DNA): TGTGCCAGCAGCCTCGTCACATCTAGCGGGAGGGCAACGGATACGCAGTATTTT. The V gene is TRBV7-6, the J gene TRBJ2-3; 12 bases are shared with TRBD2. The CDR3 consists of 18 residues. V dropped 5 bases and J dropped 6; count of bases not matched to a gene: 15. The V gene's germline CDR1 is SGHVS and CDR2 FNYEAQ.

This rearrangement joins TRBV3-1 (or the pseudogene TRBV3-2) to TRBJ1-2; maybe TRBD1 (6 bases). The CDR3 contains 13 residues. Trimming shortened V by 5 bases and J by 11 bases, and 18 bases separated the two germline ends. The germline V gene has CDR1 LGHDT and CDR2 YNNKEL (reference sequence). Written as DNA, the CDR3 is TGTGCCAGCAGCGAAAGGACGGCAGGGGCTTACACCTTC. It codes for CASSERTAGAYTF.

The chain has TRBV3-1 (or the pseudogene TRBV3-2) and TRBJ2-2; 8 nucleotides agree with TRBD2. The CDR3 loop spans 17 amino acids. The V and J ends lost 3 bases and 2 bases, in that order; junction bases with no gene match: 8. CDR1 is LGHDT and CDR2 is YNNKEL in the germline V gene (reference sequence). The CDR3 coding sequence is TGTGCCAGCAGCCAGAGAGGTCTAGCGGGTAACACCGGGGAGCTGTTTTTT. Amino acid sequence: CASSQRGLAGNTGELFF.

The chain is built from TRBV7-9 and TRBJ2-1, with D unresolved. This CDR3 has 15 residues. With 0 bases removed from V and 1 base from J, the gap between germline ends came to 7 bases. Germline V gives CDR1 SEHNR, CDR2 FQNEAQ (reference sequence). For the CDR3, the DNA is TGTGCCAGCAGCTTAGCTAACTCTTCCTACAATGAGCAGTTCTTC. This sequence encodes CASSLANSSYNEQFF.

CDR3 nucleotides: TGTGCCAGCAGTAAAAGAAACAGGGACGGGTTTGGCTACACCTTC. It specifies CASSKRNRDGFGYTF. The chain couples TRBV6-5 to TRBJ1-2, with D perhaps TRBD1 (6 bases). Germline CDR1 MNHEY, CDR2 SVGAGI. Trimming took 5 bases from V and 7 from J, leaving 20 bases between them. The CDR3 is 15 residues long.

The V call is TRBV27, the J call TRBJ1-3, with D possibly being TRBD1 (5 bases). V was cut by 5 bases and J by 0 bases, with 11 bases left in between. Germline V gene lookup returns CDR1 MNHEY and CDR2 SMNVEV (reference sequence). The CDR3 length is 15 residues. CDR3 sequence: CASSVDSSSGNTIYF. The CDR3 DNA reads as TGTGCCAGCAGTGTCGACAGCAGCTCTGGAAACACCATATATTTT.

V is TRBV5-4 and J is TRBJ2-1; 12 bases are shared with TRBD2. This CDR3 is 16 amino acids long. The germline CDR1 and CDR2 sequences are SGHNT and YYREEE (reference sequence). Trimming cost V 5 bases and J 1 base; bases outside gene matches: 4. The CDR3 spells CASRPTSGRSYNEQFF. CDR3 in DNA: TGTGCCAGCAGACCGACTAGCGGGAGATCCTACAATGAGCAGTTCTTC.